The rows below give T cell receptor beta chains drawn from one sample of a study of blood T cells in healthy people across ages. A single record per CDR3 protein comes from TCRdb applying MiXCR to the 5' RACE reads. Among hundreds of thousands of distinct CDR3 sequences, about 25% were seen once, and the ten largest hold 7.5% to 9%. These records were also assigned to another study, of T cells of mothers and their children.

Sequenced: blood. The receptors here all came from a boy aged 5-17 years in good health. Both conserved end residues are part of each CDR3. Each record gives: CDR3 length, J gene, V gene, CDR3 protein.

cdr3_length: 13; j_call: TRBJ1-2; v_call: TRBV27; cdr3_aa: CASSPGPVYGYTF
cdr3_length: 12; j_call: TRBJ2-1; v_call: TRBV24-1; cdr3_aa: CATSDGGREQFF
cdr3_length: 13; j_call: TRBJ2-3; v_call: TRBV29-1; cdr3_aa: CSVVTGRGDTQYF
cdr3_length: 14; j_call: TRBJ1-3; v_call: TRBV6-5; cdr3_aa: CASREGLSGNAIYF
cdr3_length: 15; j_call: TRBJ2-5; v_call: TRBV13; cdr3_aa: CASSLGTGRQETQYF
cdr3_length: 16; j_call: TRBJ2-2; v_call: TRBV7-8; cdr3_aa: CASSLSAGASTGELFF
cdr3_length: 13; j_call: TRBJ1-2; v_call: TRBV7-2; cdr3_aa: CASSVDGLYGYTF
cdr3_length: 15; j_call: TRBJ2-2; v_call: TRBV4-3; cdr3_aa: CASSQGSGTGGELFF
cdr3_length: 14; j_call: TRBJ2-1; v_call: TRBV7-2; cdr3_aa: CASSSRTGINEQFF
cdr3_length: 16; j_call: TRBJ1-4; v_call: TRBV28; cdr3_aa: CASSFLPGPGPEKLFF
cdr3_length: 17; j_call: TRBJ2-1; v_call: TRBV20-1; cdr3_aa: CSARDPGTSGRKDEQFF